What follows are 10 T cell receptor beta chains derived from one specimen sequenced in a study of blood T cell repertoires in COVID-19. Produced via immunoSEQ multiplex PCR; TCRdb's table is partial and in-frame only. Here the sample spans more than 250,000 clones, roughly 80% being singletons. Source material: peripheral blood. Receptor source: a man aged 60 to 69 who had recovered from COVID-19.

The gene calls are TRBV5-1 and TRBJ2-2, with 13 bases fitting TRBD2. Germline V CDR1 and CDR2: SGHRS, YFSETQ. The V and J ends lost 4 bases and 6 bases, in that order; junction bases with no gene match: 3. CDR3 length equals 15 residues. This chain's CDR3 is CASSTTSGRAGELFF. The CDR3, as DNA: TGCGCCAGCAGCACTACTAGCGGGAGGGCCGGGGAGCTGTTTTTT.

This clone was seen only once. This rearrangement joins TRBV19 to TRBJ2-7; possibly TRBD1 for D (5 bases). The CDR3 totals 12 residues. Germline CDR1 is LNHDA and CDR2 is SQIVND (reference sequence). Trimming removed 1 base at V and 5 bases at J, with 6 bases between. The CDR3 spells CASSIAGNEQYF. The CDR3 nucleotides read TGTGCCAGTAGTATAGCAGGGAACGAGCAGTACTTC.

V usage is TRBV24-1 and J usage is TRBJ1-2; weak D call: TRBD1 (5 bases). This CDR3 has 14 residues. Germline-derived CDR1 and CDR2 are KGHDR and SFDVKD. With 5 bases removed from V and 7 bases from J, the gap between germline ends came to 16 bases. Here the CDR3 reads CATSGGALESGYTF. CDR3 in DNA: TGTGCCACCAGTGGTGGGGCTCTGGAATCTGGCTACACCTTC.

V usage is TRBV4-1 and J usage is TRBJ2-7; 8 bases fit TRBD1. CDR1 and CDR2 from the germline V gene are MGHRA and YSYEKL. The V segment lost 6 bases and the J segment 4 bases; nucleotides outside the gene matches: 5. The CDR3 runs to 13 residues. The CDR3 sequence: CASSLDRAYEQYF. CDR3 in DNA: TGCGCCAGCAGTCTGGACAGGGCATACGAGCAGTACTTC.

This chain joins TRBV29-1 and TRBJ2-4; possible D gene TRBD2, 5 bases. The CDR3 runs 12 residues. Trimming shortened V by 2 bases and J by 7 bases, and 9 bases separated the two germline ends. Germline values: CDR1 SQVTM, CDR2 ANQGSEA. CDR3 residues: CSVERGNNIQYF. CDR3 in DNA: TGCAGCGTTGAACGGGGTAACAACATTCAGTACTTC.

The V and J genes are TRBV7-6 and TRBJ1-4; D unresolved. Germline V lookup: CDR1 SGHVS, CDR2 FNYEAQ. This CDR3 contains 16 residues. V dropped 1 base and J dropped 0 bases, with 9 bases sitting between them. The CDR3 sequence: CASSLGGVATNEKLFF. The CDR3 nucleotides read TGTGCCAGCAGCTTAGGCGGGGTGGCAACTAATGAAAAACTGTTTTTT.

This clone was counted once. CDR3 in amino acids: CASSKVAGAAYNEQFF. The DNA for the CDR3 is TGTGCCAGTAGTAAGGTAGCGGGAGCCGCATACAATGAGCAGTTCTTC. The chain is built from TRBV19 and TRBJ2-1; TRBD2 matches 9 bases. This CDR3 contains 16 residues. Germline values: CDR1 LNHDA, CDR2 SQIVND (reference sequence). J lost 4 bases, V lost 4 bases, and 8 bases had no gene match.

The CDR3 coding sequence is TGTGCCAGCAGATCACAGGGGGCGCTGTCCGAGCAGTACTTC. As protein: CASRSQGALSEQYF. V is TRBV6-5 and J is TRBJ2-7; 9 bases map to TRBD1. Per the germline V gene, CDR1 is MNHEY and CDR2 is SVGAGI. Unmatched junction bases numbered 9, after V lost 6 bases and J lost 6 bases. The CDR3 contains 14 residues.

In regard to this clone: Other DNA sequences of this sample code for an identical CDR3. CDR3 bases: TGTGCCAGTAGTATCGGGAGGGCAGATACGCAGTATTTT. Translating it yields CASSIGRADTQYF. V usage is TRBV19 and J usage is TRBJ2-3; TRBD2 matches 8 bases. Germline CDR1 reads LNHDA; CDR2 reads SQIVND (reference sequence). The CDR3 has 13 amino acids. With 3 bases clipped from V and 4 bases from J, the junction kept 0 bases outside the gene matches.

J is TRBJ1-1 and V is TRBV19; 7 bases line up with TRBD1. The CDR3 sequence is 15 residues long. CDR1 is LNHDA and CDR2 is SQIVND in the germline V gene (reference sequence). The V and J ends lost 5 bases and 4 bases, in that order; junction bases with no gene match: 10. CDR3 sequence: CASSRGGAGSTEAFF. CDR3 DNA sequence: TGTGCCAGTAGTCGAGGGGGCGCCGGGAGCACTGAAGCTTTCTTT.